These 25 T cell receptor beta chains share one sample of origin, sequenced in a study of OX40 agonist ivuxolimab in advanced cancers. Here immunoSEQ multiplex PCR was the method, and the copy in TCRdb shows in-frame clones only, minus some. The table lists about 10,000 clones, around 80% of them singletons. This sample comprised CD4+ or CD8+ T cells sorted from blood, obtained in a trial of the OX40 agonist ivuxolimab. The source is an adult with an advanced solid tumor such as melanoma, head and neck, liver or kidney cancer.

The chain couples TRBV28 to TRBJ2-2; D gene ambiguous. The germline V gene encodes CDR1 MDHEN and CDR2 SYDVKM. The V gene lost 7 bases and the J gene lost 0 bases, with 18 bases spanning the gap. There are 17 residues in the CDR3. The CDR3: CASTPPARASNTGELFF. The CDR3 DNA sequence: TGTGCCAGCACCCCGCCCGCTCGGGCCTCGAACACCGGGGAGCTGTTTTTT.

By sample fraction, this clone is medium-sized (0.01 to 0.1%). This chain uses TRBV6-5 with TRBJ2-6; the D gene could be TRBD1 or TRBD2 (5 bases each). V lost 2 bases and J 1 base, leaving 9 bases between the germline ends. The CDR3 covers 16 residues. Germline values: CDR1 MNHEY, CDR2 SVGAGI. DNA of the CDR3: TGTGCCAGCAGTTACGGGGACGGGTCTGGGGCCAACGTCCTGACTTTC. It yields the protein CASSYGDGSGANVLTF.

Comment on this clone: A junction boundary mismatches the germline segment, possibly from a read error. The chain combines TRBV7-7 with TRBJ2-2, with D possibly TRBD2 on 5 matching bases. Germline CDR1 is SSHAT and CDR2 is FNYEAQ (reference sequence). The CDR3 extends over 15 amino acids. This chain's CDR3 is CASSLARQTTGELFF. CDR3 DNA: TGTGCTAGCAGCTTAGCGAGGCAAACCACCGGGGAGCTGTTTTTT.

This clone was detected only once. The gene calls are TRBV28 and TRBJ1-2; a possible D gene is TRBD1 (5 bases). Germline V gives CDR1 MDHEN, CDR2 SYDVKM. The CDR3 totals 13 residues. V lost 4 bases and J lost 8, with 14 bases in between. This chain's CDR3 is CASSSGTPGGYTF. CDR3 in DNA: TGTGCCAGCAGTTCCGGGACCCCCGGGGGCTACACCTTC.

The genes are TRBV7-6 and TRBJ1-1, with D possibly matching TRBD1 (5 bases). The germline gives CDR1 SGHVS, CDR2 FNYEAQ. The length of the CDR3 is 14 residues. Trimming took 1 base from V and 3 from J, leaving 9 bases between them. This CDR3 is CASSLGGGYTEAFF. The DNA for the CDR3 is TGTGCCAGCAGCTTAGGGGGGGGGTACACTGAAGCTTTCTTT.

This chain uses TRBV6-1 with TRBJ1-5; D gene ambiguous. Trimming stripped 6 bases from V and 1 base from J, with 10 bases between. CDR1 MNHNS and CDR2 SASEGT come from the germline V gene. The CDR3 runs 14 residues. The CDR3 DNA reads TGTGCCAGCAGGGCAGGCTTCAGCAATCAGCCCCAGCATTTT. This sequence encodes CASRAGFSNQPQHF.

This chain links TRBV2 with TRBJ2-5, with 8 positions matching TRBD2. V was clipped by 0 bases and J by 5 bases; unmatched bases: 8. The V gene's germline CDR1 is SNHLY and CDR2 FYNNEI. The CDR3 sequence is 16 residues long. The CDR3 coding sequence is TGTGCCAGCAGTGAAGCGCTTCGGGGGGGGCCCGAGACCCAGTACTTC. This gives the protein CASSEALRGGPETQYF. Together with reference TRBV2 and TRBJ2-5, the CDR3 gives the full variable domain: EPEVTQTPSHQVTQMGQEVILRCVPISNHLYFYWYRQILGQKVEFLVSFYNNEISEKSEIFDDQFSVERPDGSNFTLKIRSTKLEDSAMYFCASSEALRGGPETQYFGPGTRLLVL.

The V and J genes are TRBV4-1 and TRBJ1-5, with D perhaps matching TRBD1 (5 bases). V was pared by 0 bases and J by 5 bases, with 11 bases between. The length of the CDR3 is 15 residues. Germline values: CDR1 MGHRA, CDR2 YSYEKL. CDR3 in DNA: TGCGCCAGCAGCCAAGAAGGGCTGGGGGATCAGCCCCAGCATTTT. It specifies CASSQEGLGDQPQHF.

A single count supports this clone. The chain employs TRBV4-3 and TRBJ2-4; a weak D match, TRBD1 (6 bases). The germline V and J ends were trimmed by 2 bases and 12 bases, with 26 bases remaining between them. Germline-derived CDR1 and CDR2 are LGHNA and YSLEER. The CDR3 consists of 17 residues. The CDR3 coding sequence is TGCGCCAGCAGCCAACTGGGGCCGGGACAAGCTATTGGTAGTCAGTACTTC. Its protein is CASSQLGPGQAIGSQYF.

This chain uses TRBV25-1 with TRBJ1-6, with D unresolved. This CDR3 spans 16 amino acids. CDR1 is MGHDK and CDR2 is SYGVNS in the germline V gene. Between the trimmed V and J ends, which lost 4 bases and 9 bases, there was a span of 19 bases. In DNA form, the CDR3 reads TGTGCCAGCAGTGGTCCCCGGGGAAGGACGTTTTCACCCCTCCACTTT. Translating gives CASSGPRGRTFSPLHF.

The genes are TRBV9 and TRBJ2-1, with D possibly being TRBD1 or TRBD2 (5 bases each). The CDR3 extends over 15 amino acids. V lost 0 bases to trimming and J lost 7 bases, with 14 bases between them. Germline assignment: CDR1 SGDLS and CDR2 YYNGEE. CDR3 sequence reads: CASSVGGGPGNEQFF. The CDR3 region has the DNA TGTGCCAGCAGCGTAGGTGGGGGTCCCGGGAATGAGCAGTTCTTC.

This clone was seen a few times. This rearrangement joins TRBV19 to TRBJ2-5; 7 bases map to TRBD1. The J call is uncertain, as TRBJ2-7 better fits the DNA end. In germline, CDR1 is LNHDA, CDR2 SQIVND (reference sequence). This CDR3 has 18 residues. CDR3 residues: CASSAGSISRDSTYEQYF. CDR3 nucleotide sequence: TGTGCCAGTAGTGCCGGTTCGATTTCCCGGGACAGCACCTACGAGCAGTACTTC.

CDR3: CASRPAAGWGRQETQYF. In nucleotides, the CDR3 is TGTGCCAGCCGGCCAGCGGCGGGCTGGGGCCGACAAGAGACCCAGTACTTC. The chain is built from TRBV27 and TRBJ2-5; the D gene could be TRBD1 or TRBD2 (5 bases each). The ends were cut back, 8 bases at V and 2 bases at J, with 24 bases in the middle. Per the germline V gene, CDR1 is MNHEY and CDR2 is SMNVEV (reference sequence). The CDR3 is 17 residues long.

This chain links TRBV4-3 with TRBJ1-4; TRBD1 matches at 7 bases. Trimming at V came to 0 bases and at J to 6 bases, leaving 7 bases not matched to a gene. The CDR3 contains 16 residues. Germline V gene lookup returns CDR1 LGHNA and CDR2 YSLEER. The CDR3 DNA sequence: TGCGCCAGCAGCCAAGATCGGGGAACAGGGGATGAAAAACTGTTTTTT. This encodes CASSQDRGTGDEKLFF.

This CDR3 reads CASSYERGSNEQYF. The CDR3 DNA sequence: TGTGCCAGCAGTTATGAGAGGGGGTCCAACGAGCAGTACTTC. V usage is TRBV6-5 and J usage is TRBJ2-7; D possibly corresponds to TRBD1 (6 bases). Germline CDR1 and CDR2: MNHEY and SVGAGI. This CDR3 has 14 amino acids. The ends were cut back, 3 bases at V and 5 bases at J, with 14 bases in the middle.

This clone occurred a few times. The rearrangement uses TRBV7-9 and TRBJ2-4, with TRBD2 matching over 10 bases. V gave up 5 bases and J gave up 3 bases; unmatched junction bases: 7. Germline values: CDR1 SEHNR, CDR2 FQNEAQ (reference sequence). This CDR3 spans 16 amino acids. The CDR3 spells CASSPQRGGDKNIQYF. In DNA form, the CDR3 reads TGTGCCAGCAGCCCTCAGCGGGGGGGGGACAAAAACATTCAGTACTTC.

This chain uses TRBV6-1 with TRBJ2-2, with 7 bases that match TRBD2. After removal of 2 bases from V and 5 bases from J, the junction contained 5 bases not matched to a gene. The CDR3 sequence is 15 residues long. Germline lookup yields CDR1 MNHNS and CDR2 SASEGT. The CDR3 sequence is CASSEREDGTGELFF. The CDR3 DNA follows: TGTGCCAGCAGTGAACGGGAGGACGGGACCGGGGAGCTGTTTTTT.

The V gene is TRBV23-1, the J gene TRBJ2-4; D might be TRBD1 (6 bases). TRBV23-1 is designated an ORF whose function remains uncertain. The V and J ends lost 7 bases and 3 bases respectively, with 28 bases between them. This CDR3 is 19 amino acids long. The CDR3 reads CASIQQARGVPYGKNIQYF. The CDR3 nucleotides read TGCGCCAGCATCCAACAAGCCAGGGGCGTACCTTATGGCAAAAACATTCAGTACTTC.

The CDR3 DNA reads TGTGCCAGCAGCTTAGGTCGGACCCGCCAAGAGACCCAGTACTTC. Translating it yields CASSLGRTRQETQYF. The J gene is TRBJ2-5, the V gene TRBV11-1; D gene ambiguous. The CDR3 sequence is 15 residues long. The germline V gene has CDR1 SGHAT and CDR2 FQDESV (reference sequence). Trimming took 1 base from V and 1 from J, leaving 10 bases between them.

The rearrangement joins TRBV13 to TRBJ2-1; 8 bases align to TRBD2. Germline V CDR1 and CDR2: PRHDT, FYEKMQ (reference sequence). With 5 bases clipped from V and 4 bases from J, the junction kept 10 bases outside the gene matches. This CDR3 is 16 amino acids long. The CDR3 DNA reads TGTGCCAGCAGCCCAGAAGGACTAGCCGGGTACAATGAGCAGTTCTTC. Translated: CASSPEGLAGYNEQFF.

This clone showed up just once. The CDR3 DNA reads TGTGCCAGCAGCTTGACGGCCGGACAGGCCTACACCGGGGAGCTGTTTTTT. Translating it yields CASSLTAGQAYTGELFF. The chain uses TRBV5-8 and TRBJ2-2; 7 nucleotides agree with TRBD1. Germline V lookup: CDR1 SGHTS, CDR2 YDEGEE. This CDR3 has 17 amino acids. The J segment lost 3 bases and the V segment lost 1 base, leaving 9 bases of the junction unmatched. The full variable domain, rest sourced from reference TRBV5-8 and TRBJ2-2, is EAGVTQSPTHLIKTRGQQATLRCSPISGHTSVYWYQQALGLGLQFLLWYDEGEERNRGNFPPRFSGRQFPNYSSELNVNALELEDSALYLCASSLTAGQAYTGELFFGEGSRLTVL.

This chain links TRBV30 with TRBJ2-1; TRBD1 matches 7 bases. V was pared by 4 bases and J by 10 bases, with 10 bases of the junction left unmatched. Germline CDR1 GTSNPN, CDR2 SVGIG (reference sequence). The CDR3 is made up of 13 amino acids. The CDR3 sequence: CAWTKQGIGEQFF. CDR3 DNA sequence: TGTGCCTGGACCAAACAGGGGATCGGCGAGCAGTTCTTC.

The rearrangement joins TRBV7-9 to TRBJ2-5; D is possibly TRBD2 (7 bases). Per germline, CDR1 SEHNR and CDR2 FQNEAQ (reference sequence). This CDR3 is built from 16 residues. V shed 7 bases and J shed 3 bases, with 21 bases lying between them. DNA of the CDR3: TGTGCCAGCATCCGGGGAGGGGGAGAACCCAAAGAGACCCAGTACTTC. This codes for CASIRGGGEPKETQYF.

This rearrangement joins TRBV5-1 to TRBJ2-3, with D perhaps matching TRBD1 (6 bases). The CDR3 is 14 residues long. Trimming took 4 bases from V and 3 from J, leaving 12 bases between them. Germline values: CDR1 SGHRS, CDR2 YFSETQ. CDR3 sequence: CASSLTGRTDTQYF. DNA of the CDR3: TGCGCCAGCAGCCTGACAGGAAGGACAGATACGCAGTATTTT.

V is TRBV6-1 and J is TRBJ1-5; maybe TRBD1 (6 bases). The germline CDR1 and CDR2 sequences are MNHNS and SASEGT. Trimming took 6 bases from V and 5 from J, leaving 11 bases between them. This CDR3 region has 13 residues. The CDR3 is CASRGQLDQPQHF. The CDR3, as DNA: TGTGCCAGCAGAGGACAGCTAGATCAGCCCCAGCATTTT.